This T cell receptor beta chain was recovered during a study of low-dose radiotherapy and immunotherapy resistance in tumors. Whole-study context: The drug cyclophosphamide was given into a vein at 200 mg/m2 every two weeks, one day before radiation and immunotherapy.

Time point described: before trial treatment. Donors received nivolumab, ipilimumab, aspirin, low-dose cyclophosphamide and low-dose radiotherapy. Patients eligible had advanced solid tumors without tumor-infiltrating lymphocytes. This clonotype occurred many times. Both TCRalpha and TCRbeta chains were reverse transcribed with V-gene-specific primers. The authors ran around 18 PCR cycles to amplify TCRs with a constant-region primer and V-primer adapter. Via MiXCR, TCRdb re-called the reads, giving one row per CDR3 protein. The sample has 65,000 to 100,000 distinct CDR3 sequences, about a sixth seen once; the top ten hold less than 3.5%. Germline V CDR1 and CDR2: DFQATT, SNEGSKA (reference sequence). This CDR3 spans 17 amino acids. The V gene end was trimmed by 6 bases and the J gene end by 5 bases; junction bases not matched to a gene: 16.

The sample was PBMCs, taken before treatment. The V gene is TRBV20-1, the J gene TRBJ1-6; TRBD1 matches 7 bases. The origin of this receptor is a male donor with prostate cancer. The CDR3 sequence: CSATPGTVPVHNSPLHF. CDR3 in DNA: TGCAGTGCAACTCCTGGGACAGTCCCTGTCCATAATTCACCCCTCCACTTT.